The clone carrying this T cell receptor (beta chain) was counted at least ten times. Antigen: not known. The CDR3 contains 13 residues. The germline gives CDR1 SGHTA, CDR2 FQGNSA. V was trimmed by 5 bases and J by 12 bases, leaving 17 bases between them. This sample stems from a study of T cells after yellow fever vaccination. Study-level background: Fractions of limited cellularity were prepared by means of SMART-Seq v4 Ultra Low Input.

TCRdb reanalysed the 5' RACE reads using MiXCR and keeps one entry per CDR3 protein. The sample has about 69,000 distinct CDR3 sequences; 4.5% to 7.5% are singletons. Study results and limitations: A minor fraction of clonotypes spanned both CD4 and CD8 compartments. It was a weaker secondary response, yet one that peaked faster, at day 5 versus 15. The booster response re-showed most primary clones: 96% CD4, approximately 85% CD8.

J is TRBJ2-1 and V is TRBV7-2; D could derive from TRBD1 or TRBD2 (5 bases each). The sequence was collected from a man aged 18 to 30 who received the YFV17D yellow fever vaccine. The sample consisted of CD4+ T cells sorted from PBMCs, taken less than 18 days after the first yellow fever vaccination. The CDR3 sequence: CASSRNAPGRQFF. The CDR3 coding sequence is TGTGCCAGCAGCCGAAACGCTCCGGGACGGCAGTTCTTC.